The 3 T cell receptor beta chains reported below all come from one sample, sequenced in a study of PD-1 blockade in classical Hodgkin lymphoma. As to time point: cycle 4 day 1 (C4D1), after more than 5 weeks of nivolumab. Exposure to brentuximab vedotin varied, and each patient had relapsed following autologous stem cell transplantation. Using immunoSEQ multiplex PCR, the repertoire was profiled, and TCRdb retains in-frame clones only, with some absent. The sample holds tens of thousands of clones; 70% to 80% are singletons and the top ten take around 10%. The sample here was peripheral blood mononuclear cells (PBMCs), taken before the fourth cycle of nivolumab. Receptor source: a human donor with classical Hodgkin lymphoma.

The chain is built from TRBV9 and TRBJ1-4; 11 nucleotides line up with TRBD1. Germline V gene lookup returns CDR1 SGDLS and CDR2 YYNGEE. The CDR3 runs 18 residues. Germline trimming cut 0 bases from V and 5 bases from J; bases unmatched to any gene: 9. CDR3 nucleotides: TGTGCCAGCAGCGTAGGGCCGGGACAGGGGGGTTCGAATGAAAAACTGTTTTTT. This gives the protein CASSVGPGQGGSNEKLFF.

The genes are TRBV5-1 and TRBJ1-4, with D tentatively TRBD1 (5 bases). Germline V gene sequence: CDR1 SGHRS, CDR2 YFSETQ. The CDR3 runs to 14 residues. The V end was cut by 4 bases, the J end by 8 bases, with 15 bases between. In nucleotides, the CDR3 is TGCGCCAGCAGCCCCCGGGACTGGAACGAAAAACTGTTTTTT. This codes for CASSPRDWNEKLFF.

The chain combines TRBV5-1 with TRBJ2-1; 10 bases line up with TRBD2. The V gene's germline CDR1 is SGHRS and CDR2 YFSETQ. V trimming: 4 bases; J trimming: 0 bases; junction bases outside the gene matches: 13. This CDR3 comprises 19 residues. The CDR3 loop is CASSRPALAGHSSYNEQFF. The CDR3 nucleotides are TGCGCCAGCAGCCGCCCGGCACTAGCGGGGCACAGCTCCTACAATGAGCAGTTCTTC.